One and the same sample provided the 21 T cell receptor beta chains below, sequenced in a study of shared clonotypes between healthy human individuals. Using immunoSEQ multiplex PCR, the repertoire was profiled, and TCRdb retains in-frame clones only, with some absent. Counted here are millions of clones, approximately 94% occurring once; the ten biggest clones make up around 0.14%. Sequenced input: naive CD4+ T cells sorted from blood. As to subset: CD45RA+ positively selected. These receptors were obtained from a man between 18 and 29 years old in good health.

With regard to this clone: The identical CDR3 is also encoded by other nucleotide sequences in the sample. The DNA of the CDR3 is TGTGCCTGGAGTGCCGGGACACAAGGGAGCAATCAGCCCCAGCATTTT. It is translated as CAWSAGTQGSNQPQHF. The chain uses TRBV30 and TRBJ1-5; weak D call: TRBD1 (6 bases). CDR3 length equals 16 residues. V was clipped by 1 base and J by 1 base, with 14 bases between them. Germline V gene sequence: CDR1 GTSNPN, CDR2 SVGIG (reference sequence).

This sequence joins TRBV7-9 and TRBJ2-3; the match to TRBD1 covers 8 bases. Germline assignment: CDR1 SEHNR and CDR2 FQNEAQ (reference sequence). V trimming: 4 bases; J trimming: 10 bases; junction bases outside the gene matches: 4. The CDR3 has 12 residues. CDR3 residues: CASSSGQGSQYF. As DNA, the CDR3 is TGTGCCAGCAGCTCTGGACAGGGTTCGCAGTATTTT.

The chain couples TRBV11-2 to TRBJ1-4; no definite D call. Deletions cut 3 bases from V and 3 bases from J, with 11 bases between. Germline values: CDR1 SGHAT, CDR2 FQNNGV. CDR3 length: 15 amino acids. The CDR3 DNA reads TGTGCCAGCAGCTTCCTCTGGAGGGCTAATGAAAAACTGTTTTTT. This sequence encodes CASSFLWRANEKLFF.

In DNA, the CDR3 is TGTGCCAGCACTCGTGGCTATGGCTACACCTTC. Residues: CASTRGYGYTF. The chain joins TRBV6-1 to TRBJ1-2; D is uncertain. The CDR3 length is 11 residues. V lost 7 bases and J lost 4, with 7 bases in between. Germline V gene sequence: CDR1 MNHNS, CDR2 SASEGT.

The V call is TRBV5-4, the J call TRBJ2-7; D is unresolved. Germline V lookup: CDR1 SGHNT, CDR2 YYREEE (reference sequence). Trimming left V 3 bases short and J 0 bases short, with 7 bases between. The CDR3 covers 13 residues. The CDR3, as DNA: TGTGCCAGCAGCTCCCGAAACTCCTACGAGCAGTACTTC. Translating gives CASSSRNSYEQYF. Filled out from reference TRBV5-4 and TRBJ2-7, the complete variable domain reads ETGVTQSPTHLIKTRGQQVTLRCSSQSGHNTVSWYQQALGQGPQFIFQYYREEENGRGNFPPRFSGLQFPNYSSELNVNALELDDSALYLCASSSRNSYEQYFGPGTRLTVT.

The J gene is TRBJ2-7, the V gene TRBV4-1, with D unclear. The CDR3 has 14 amino acids. Trimming took 0 bases from V and 1 from J, leaving 7 bases between them. Germline values: CDR1 MGHRA, CDR2 YSYEKL. In DNA, the CDR3 is TGCGCCAGCAGCCAAGACGAGTTGTCCTACGAGCAGTACTTC. Translated, it gives CASSQDELSYEQYF.

A single count supports this clone. V and J are TRBV7-9 and TRBJ2-2; TRBD2 matches 13 bases. This CDR3 has 15 residues. Germline V gives CDR1 SEHNR, CDR2 FQNEAQ (reference sequence). V lost 5 bases and J lost 6; bases outside the gene matches: 3. The CDR3 sequence: CASSPGLAGPGELFF. CDR3 nucleotide sequence: TGTGCCAGCAGCCCGGGACTAGCGGGACCCGGGGAGCTGTTTTTT.

Only one count was recorded for this clone. The chain combines TRBV4-1 with TRBJ2-5; no firm D call. This CDR3 comprises 14 residues. V was trimmed by 4 bases and J by 0 bases, leaving 9 bases between them. CDR1 and CDR2 (germline): MGHRA, YSYEKL. Here the CDR3 DNA reads TGCGCCAGCAGCCGGGCCCCGTACCAAGAGACCCAGTACTTC. Translated: CASSRAPYQETQYF.

In DNA form, the CDR3 reads TGTGCCAGCAGCCCCCGGGTTTGGGGTGAGGTAGCCAAAAACATTCAGTACTTC. Translating it yields CASSPRVWGEVAKNIQYF. V gene TRBV7-9 combines with J gene TRBJ2-4; the D is unclear. This CDR3 is built from 18 residues. The V gene's germline CDR1 is SEHNR and CDR2 FQNEAQ (reference sequence). Trimming cost V 5 bases and J 0 bases, with 20 bases left between them.

The V call is TRBV5-1, the J call TRBJ1-1, with D possibly TRBD1 on 5 matching bases. The CDR3 totals 16 residues. V gave up 4 bases and J gave up 0 bases, with 16 bases separating them. The germline gives CDR1 SGHRS, CDR2 YFSETQ. The CDR3 region has the DNA TGCGCCAGCAGCACCAGACCCAGGGATTTGAACACTGAAGCTTTCTTT. Protein product: CASSTRPRDLNTEAFF.

The chain has TRBV18 and TRBJ1-1; D is perhaps TRBD1 (5 bases). Trimming left V 3 bases short and J 4 bases short, with 18 bases between. Germline values: CDR1 KGHSH, CDR2 LQKENI. This CDR3 comprises 16 residues. DNA for the CDR3: TGTGCCAGCTCACCCTTTCTAGCCGGGACTTTCACTGAAGCTTTCTTT. This translates into CASSPFLAGTFTEAFF.

A single count supports this clone. The chain links TRBV19 to TRBJ1-6; tentatively, D is TRBD1 (6 bases). This CDR3 spans 15 amino acids. CDR1 and CDR2 from the germline V gene are LNHDA and SQIVND (reference sequence). The germline V and J ends were trimmed by 5 bases and 5 bases, with 13 bases remaining between them. In DNA, the CDR3 is TGTGCCAGTAGTCAAATCCAGGGGAATAATTCACCCCTCCACTTT. Translated: CASSQIQGNNSPLHF.

The rearrangement joins TRBV7-9 to TRBJ2-7; the D gene could be TRBD1 or TRBD2 (5 bases each). Per germline, CDR1 SEHNR and CDR2 FQNEAQ (reference sequence). The ends were cut back, 4 bases at V and 6 bases at J, with 16 bases in the middle. The CDR3 contains 14 residues. CDR3 DNA: TGTGCCAGCAGCTCCCTCACCCGGGACGGCGAGCAGTACTTC. It specifies CASSSLTRDGEQYF.

The genes are TRBV4-2 and TRBJ1-2; 11 nucleotides line up with TRBD1. The CDR3 consists of 15 residues. V lost 0 bases, J lost 6 bases, and 3 bases stayed unmatched. The germline V gene encodes CDR1 LGHNA and CDR2 YNFKEQ. CDR3 in amino acids: CASSQERTGGDGYTF. For the CDR3, the DNA is TGTGCCAGCAGCCAAGAACGGACAGGGGGCGATGGCTACACCTTC.

This chain joins TRBV15 and TRBJ2-3; D perhaps matches TRBD2 (6 bases). CDR3 length: 22 amino acids. Germline CDR1 and CDR2: LNHNV and YYDKDF (reference sequence). Trimming stripped 0 bases from V and 2 bases from J, with 30 bases between. In nucleotides, the CDR3 is TGTGCCACCAGCAGAGATCTGGCAGGGAGAGTTGGGAGGCGGCGGAACACAGATACGCAGTATTTT. Its translation: CATSRDLAGRVGRRRNTDTQYF.

The V gene is TRBV5-1, the J gene TRBJ1-4; D uncertain. This CDR3 spans 15 amino acids. The V gene's germline CDR1 is SGHRS and CDR2 YFSETQ. Deletions cut 4 bases from V and 5 bases from J, with 15 bases between. The CDR3 region has the DNA TGCGCCAGCAGCCGGTCCCCTTTCGAAAATGAAAAACTGTTTTTT. Protein product: CASSRSPFENEKLFF.

The rearrangement links TRBV28 to TRBJ2-7; the D is unclear. The V gene lost 1 base and the J gene lost 7 bases, with 5 bases spanning the gap. CDR1 and CDR2 from the germline V gene are MDHEN and SYDVKM. This CDR3 is built from 11 residues. The CDR3 protein is CASSLFLEQYF. CDR3 nucleotide sequence: TGTGCCAGCAGTTTATTCTTAGAGCAGTACTTC.

This chain connects TRBV7-9 to TRBJ2-3; D is unresolved. CDR1 and CDR2 from the germline V gene are SEHNR and FQNEAQ (reference sequence). Trimming left V 1 base short and J 3 bases short, with 14 bases between. The CDR3 covers 16 residues. This chain's CDR3 is CASSLEVHIGTDTQYF. As DNA, the CDR3 is TGTGCCAGCAGCTTAGAGGTTCACATCGGGACAGATACGCAGTATTTT.

The rearrangement joins TRBV6-5 to TRBJ2-2; 8 nucleotides align to TRBD2. J gave up 8 bases and V 10 bases, and 6 bases lay outside the gene matches. Germline V gene sequence: CDR1 MNHEY, CDR2 SVGAGI. The CDR3 sequence is 12 residues long. The CDR3, as DNA: TGTGCCACGGAACGGGGGGGTGGGGAGCTGTTTTTT. As protein: CATERGGGELFF.

This sequence joins TRBV18 and TRBJ2-2, with 8 bases lining up with TRBD1. Germline V gives CDR1 KGHSH, CDR2 LQKENI. Trimming at V came to 5 bases and at J to 3 bases, leaving 8 bases not matched to a gene. This CDR3 contains 16 residues. The CDR3 nucleotides read TGTGCCAGCTCAACACGTTTGGGACAGGACACCGGGGAGCTGTTTTTT. Its translation: CASSTRLGQDTGELFF.

V usage is TRBV27 and J usage is TRBJ1-6; 11 bases are shared with TRBD1. The CDR3 has 18 amino acids. Germline CDR1 MNHEY, CDR2 SMNVEV (reference sequence). V dropped 4 bases and J dropped 4; count of bases not matched to a gene: 9. The CDR3 DNA is TGTGCCAGCAGTTCCCCCGGGACAGGGGGACTATATAATTCACCCCTCCACTTT. This encodes CASSSPGTGGLYNSPLHF.